The T cell receptor (beta chain) under discussion was sequenced for a study of regulatory T cells in long-lasting Graves disease. Study-wide context: Prior antithyroid drug treatment in newly diagnosed Graves' patients lasted under 3 months.

The CDR3 is made up of 15 amino acids. With V trimmed by 5 bases and J by 9 bases, 11 bases remained unmatched. The TCR beta library used iRepertoire HTBI primers with Arm-PCR amplification of CDR3. Each CDR3 protein is one row after TCRdb ran MiXCR on the multiplex PCR reads. The table includes about 330,000 distinct CDR3 sequences, about a sixth detected once. Regarding time point: newly diagnosed GD, antithyroid drugs for less than 3 months. PBMC-derived RNA was used for the TCR library. Another study also made use of these data, one on T cells in Graves' hyperthyroidism and ophthalmopathy. From that second work: Uncontrolled infection, other autoimmune disease, pregnancy and lactation each barred patients from inclusion.

Sequencing used peripheral blood mononuclear cells (PBMCs), obtained at new diagnosis, from a patient treated with antithyroid drugs. This TCR came from a woman under 30 with Graves disease. This rearrangement joins TRBV12-3 or TRBV12-4 to TRBJ1-3; 9 positions match TRBD1. The CDR3 sequence: CASSKAWTGEATIYF. The CDR3, as DNA: TGTGCCAGCAGTAAAGCCTGGACAGGGGAGGCCACCATATATTTT.